This TCR beta chain appears in the sequencing data of a study of blood T cell repertoires in COVID-19. Participants, roughly 18 to 89 years old, spanned 25 or so US areas. Cohort 3 recovery required two negative PCRs, clearance, or symptom resolution. This clone was seen just once. Germline CDR1 reads SGHVS; CDR2 reads FQNEAQ. Trimming stripped 5 bases from V and 8 bases from J, with 18 bases between. The CDR3 consists of 15 residues. The table came from immunoSEQ multiplex PCR; TCRdb's copy has only in-frame clones and leaves some out. The data contain 200,000 to 250,000 clones, around 86% of them singletons.

The specimen was PBMCs or T cells enriched from blood (not recorded which). The chain uses TRBV7-8 and TRBJ1-4; tentative D call: TRBD1 (5 bases). This clonotype was sampled from a woman in her 50s who had recovered from COVID-19. CDR3 region: CASSREGVPGEKLFF. The DNA for the CDR3 is TGTGCCAGCAGCCGAGAAGGGGTGCCCGGGGAAAAACTGTTTTTT.